This T cell receptor beta chain was sequenced during a study of CD8 T cells in Susac syndrome. This CDR3 has 13 residues. Germline CDR1 and CDR2: MGHDK and SYGVNS. The V gene lost 8 bases and the J gene lost 2 bases, with 13 bases spanning the gap. Study-wide points: An acknowledgment was made by the study that its TCR sequencing and HLA analysis involved relatively few individuals.

In regard to this clonotype: Its target is not known.

Roughly 0.45 to 1 ug RNA was reverse transcribed with random hexamers. TCRdb re-called the immunoSEQ multiplex PCR reads through MiXCR, storing one row per CDR3 protein. The sample contains about 300,000 distinct CDR3 sequences, about 91% of which appear only once. CD8+ and CD4+ T cells from blood underwent TCR beta sequencing, which was carried out in a high-throughput format. This rearrangement joins TRBV25-1 to TRBJ2-7, with D tentatively TRBD1 or TRBD2 (5 bases each). The source is a human donor with multiple sclerosis. Specimen: CD8+ T cells from PBMCs. The CDR3 DNA reads as TGTGCCAGCCAAAGCTCGGGGCCCTACGAGCAGTACTTC. Its protein is CASQSSGPYEQYF.